The present T cell receptor beta chain was sequenced within a study of regulatory T cells in long-lasting Graves disease. Broader study findings: Persistent Graves' patients showed less TCR diversity than newly diagnosed patients showed.

There are 16 residues in the CDR3. V lost 1 base to trimming and J lost 4 bases; unmatched junction nucleotides: 6. Germline assignment: CDR1 SGHTA and CDR2 FQGNSA. As to time point: newly diagnosed GD, antithyroid drugs for less than 3 months. Scientists built the TCR library using RNA that was extracted from PBMCs. This clonotype was observed at least ten times. Antigen: not known. Sequencing libraries for TCR beta were prepared with iRepertoire HTBI primers and Arm-PCR of CDR3 regions. TCRdb itself ran the multiplex PCR reads through MiXCR, one entry per CDR3 protein. The sample lists more than 300,000 distinct CDR3 sequences; 16% were seen once. The same data also went into a second study, on T cells in Graves' hyperthyroidism and ophthalmopathy. That study adds: RT-PCR in the first round (using the HTBI primer set) targeted the TCR CDR3. In validation, the model predicted ophthalmopathy. These predictions came a median about 6.5 months before onset.

This TCR was recovered from a woman younger than 30 with Graves disease. The V gene is TRBV7-2, the J gene TRBJ2-7, with TRBD2 identical over 11 bases. The sample consisted of peripheral blood mononuclear cells (PBMCs), taken at new diagnosis, from a patient treated with antithyroid drugs. The chain's CDR3 is CASSLGGSSGRYEQYF. CDR3 sequence (DNA): TGTGCCAGCAGCTTAGGAGGCTCTAGCGGGAGGTACGAGCAGTACTTC.